This T cell receptor beta chain was sequenced for a study of cytomegalovirus exposure and HLA in healthy donors. General study results and limits: Highly shared variants forming one cluster were likely a sequencing artifact. Analysis performed later found 16,000 or so TCR beta sequences associated with HLA alleles at 0.05 false discovery rate. Presence/absence analyses rested on an assumption that sequencing depth was roughly uniform across donors.

Primers for the PCR totalled 60 Vbeta and 13 Jbeta. The method was immunoSEQ multiplex PCR; TCRdb's version includes in-frame clones alone and lacks a portion of them. The sample records about 130,000 clones, around 80% being singletons. CDR1 is LNHDA, CDR2 SQIVND, per germline (reference sequence). The CDR3 runs 17 residues. J was trimmed by 4 bases and V by 4 bases; bases with no gene match: 11. This clone was picked up one time. Its specificity is unknown. The V and J genes are TRBV19 and TRBJ1-3, with TRBD1 identical over 9 bases. This TCR came from a man aged 35 to 55 in good health and CMV-seropositive. Specimen: PBMCs. The CDR3, as DNA: TGTGCCAGTAGTACGGGACAGGGTTGGAGCCCCGGAAACACCATATATTTT. It is translated as CASSTGQGWSPGNTIYF.